This T cell receptor beta chain stems from a study of T-cell memory formation after mild COVID-19. TCRdb called the 5' RACE reads again in MiXCR, with one record for every CDR3 protein. Of about 470,000 distinct CDR3 sequences in the sample, around a quarter are singletons; the top ten hold about an eighth. Per the germline V gene, CDR1 is LGHDT and CDR2 is YNNKEL (reference sequence). The V and J ends lost 4 bases and 5 bases respectively, with 11 bases between them. The CDR3 length is 14 residues. Material for sequencing was PBMCs or a T cell subset sorted from them (not recorded which). The receptor comes from an adult woman who had mild COVID-19 (a few samples of this study predate the infection). Cell type and time point are not known. This chain uses TRBV3-1 with TRBJ2-2; possible D gene TRBD2, 7 bases. CDR3 nucleotide sequence: TGTGCCAGCAGCCGCCGGGGGGCAACCGGGGAGCTGTTTTTT. Protein: CASSRRGATGELFF. Drawing the rest from reference TRBV3-1 and TRBJ2-2, the complete variable domain is DTAVSQTPKYLVTQMGNDKSIKCEQNLGHDTMYWYKQDSKKFLKIMFSYNNKELIINETVPNRFSPKSPDKAHLNLHINSLELGDSAVYFCASSRRGATGELFFGEGSRLTVL.